Listed below are T cell receptor beta chains from one sample, sequenced in a study of early T cells in non-severe SARS-CoV-2 infection. TCRdb re-analysed the 5' RACE reads in MiXCR, keeping a single row per CDR3 protein. This sample carries under 100,000 distinct CDR3 sequences, around 10% of them seen once, and the ten largest clones take around 5.4%. The sample comprised whole blood. These receptors were collected from an adult who was a healthcare worker with PCR-confirmed SARS-CoV-2 infection or an uninfected control (not recorded which). CDR3s include the opening cysteine and the closing phenylalanine or tryptophan. D genes are given only for firm matches. Some rows mark clone size as missing; the rest say once, few, many or name a class of expanded clone.

j_gene	v_gene	d_gene	abundance	CDR3aa	CDR3nt
TRBJ2-1	TRBV6-6	NA	NA	CASSPPPTKGYNEQFF	TGTGCCAGCAGCCCACCCCCTACCAAGGGGTACAATGAGCAGTTCTTC
TRBJ1-6	TRBV5-6	TRBD1	NA	CASSFGQGPPLHF	TGTGCCAGCAGCTTCGGACAGGGACCACCCCTCCACTTT
TRBJ2-2	TRBV6-4	TRBD2	few	CASSARGEFNTGELFF	TGTGCCAGCAGTGCCCGGGGGGAGTTTAACACCGGGGAGCTGTTTTTT
TRBJ1-1	TRBV6-6	NA	many	CASSYGAPGVATEAFF	TGTGCCAGCAGTTACGGAGCTCCAGGGGTAGCAACTGAAGCTTTCTTT
TRBJ2-7	TRBV29-1	TRBD1	few	CSVTRQGPSYEQYF	TGCAGCGTGACCCGACAGGGACCTTCCTACGAGCAGTACTTC
TRBJ2-7	TRBV6-6	TRBD1	few	CASRELPGGNEQYF	TGTGCCAGCAGAGAACTTCCAGGGGGAAACGAGCAGTACTTC
TRBJ2-4	TRBV19	NA	few	CASSIAVATALFF	TGTGCCAGTAGTATAGCTGTGGCGACAGCGCTCTTCTTC
TRBJ2-5	TRBV5-1	TRBD2	NA	CASSTGLVAETQYF	TGTGCCAGCAGCACCGGACTAGTCGCGGAGACCCAGTACTTC
TRBJ2-1	TRBV28	NA	few	CASRTRGNEQFF	TGTGCCAGCAGGACGAGGGGAAATGAGCAGTTCTTC
TRBJ2-1	TRBV20-1	TRBD2	few	CSARAGLAGNSYNEQFF	TGCAGTGCTAGAGCGGGACTAGCGGGGAACTCCTACAATGAGCAGTTCTTC
TRBJ2-1	TRBV7-2	TRBD1	many	CASSQQGGYNEQFF	TGTGCCAGCAGCCAACAGGGGGGATACAATGAGCAGTTCTTC
TRBJ2-7	TRBV10-3	TRBD2	many	CAISESWTREQYF	TGTGCCATCAGTGAGTCGTGGACTAGGGAGCAGTACTTC
TRBJ1-5	TRBV12-5	NA	NA	CASGLVAGRRQPQHF	TGTGCTAGTGGTTTGGTAGCAGGGAGACGGCAGCCCCAGCATTTT
TRBJ2-7	TRBV7-2	NA	many	CASSSQYF	TGTGCCAGCAGCTCGCAGTACTTC
TRBJ2-3	TRBV10-2	TRBD1	few	CASRDAGQGTDTQYF	TGCGCCAGCAGGGACGCGGGACAGGGAACAGATACGCAGTATTTT
TRBJ2-2	TRBV18	NA	many	CASSPLGGRDTGELFF	TGTGCCAGCTCACCTCTCGGGGGCCGAGACACCGGGGAGCTGTTTTTT
TRBJ2-2	TRBV5-1	TRBD1	NA	CAIGTGSTNTGELFF	TGCGCCATCGGGACAGGGTCCACGAACACCGGGGAGCTGTTTTTT
TRBJ2-7	TRBV15	TRBD1	NA	CATSEGGNYEQYF	TGTGCCACCAGCGAAGGGGGCAACTACGAGCAGTACTTC